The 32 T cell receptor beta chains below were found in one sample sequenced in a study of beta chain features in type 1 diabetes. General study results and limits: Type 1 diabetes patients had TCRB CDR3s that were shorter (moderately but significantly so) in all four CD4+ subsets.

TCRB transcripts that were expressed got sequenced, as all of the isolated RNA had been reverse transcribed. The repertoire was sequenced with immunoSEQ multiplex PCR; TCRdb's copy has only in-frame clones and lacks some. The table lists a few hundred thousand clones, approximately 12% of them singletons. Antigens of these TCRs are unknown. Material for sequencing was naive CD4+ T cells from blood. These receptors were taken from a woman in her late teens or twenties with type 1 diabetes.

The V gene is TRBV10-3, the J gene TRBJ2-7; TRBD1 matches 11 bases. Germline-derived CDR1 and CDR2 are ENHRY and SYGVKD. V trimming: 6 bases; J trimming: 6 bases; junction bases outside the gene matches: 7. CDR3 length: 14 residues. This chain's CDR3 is CAIRGTGGHSEQYF. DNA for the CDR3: TGTGCCATCAGGGGGACAGGGGGACATTCCGAGCAGTACTTC.

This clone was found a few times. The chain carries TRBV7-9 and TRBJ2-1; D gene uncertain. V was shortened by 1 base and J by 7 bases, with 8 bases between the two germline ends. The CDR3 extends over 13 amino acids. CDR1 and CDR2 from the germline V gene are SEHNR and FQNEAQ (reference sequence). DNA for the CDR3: TGTGCCAGCAGCTTAGTCCCCCTTAATGAGCAGTTCTTC. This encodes CASSLVPLNEQFF.

CDR3 nucleotide sequence: TGCAGCGCCCCAGGGACTCAAGAGACCCAGTACTTC. It translates to CSAPGTQETQYF. The rearrangement uses TRBV29-1 and TRBJ2-5; D is possibly TRBD2 (6 bases). The CDR3 runs to 12 residues. From germline, CDR1 is SQVTM and CDR2 ANQGSEA. V lost 7 bases and J 2 bases, leaving 11 bases between the germline ends.

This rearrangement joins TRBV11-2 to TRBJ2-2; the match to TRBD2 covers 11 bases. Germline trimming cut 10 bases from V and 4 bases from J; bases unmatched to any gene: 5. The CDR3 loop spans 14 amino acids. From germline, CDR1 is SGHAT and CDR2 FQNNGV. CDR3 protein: CATASGRSTGELFF. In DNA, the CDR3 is TGTGCCACGGCTAGCGGGAGGAGCACCGGGGAGCTGTTTTTT.

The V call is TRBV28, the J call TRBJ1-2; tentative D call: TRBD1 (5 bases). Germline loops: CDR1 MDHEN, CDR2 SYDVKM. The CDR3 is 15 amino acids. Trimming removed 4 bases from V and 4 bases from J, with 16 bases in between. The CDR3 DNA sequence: TGTGCCAGCAGTTCCACGGGGGGAATAGGCTATGGCTACACCTTC. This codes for CASSSTGGIGYGYTF.

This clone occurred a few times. The CDR3: CASSPRGFYNEQFF. The CDR3 DNA reads as TGTGCCAGCAGCCCCCGAGGATTTTACAATGAGCAGTTCTTC. The chain joins TRBV7-9 to TRBJ2-1; no clear D. V lost 5 bases to trimming and J lost 4 bases, with 12 bases between them. Germline-derived CDR1 and CDR2 are SEHNR and FQNEAQ (reference sequence). The CDR3 is made up of 14 amino acids.

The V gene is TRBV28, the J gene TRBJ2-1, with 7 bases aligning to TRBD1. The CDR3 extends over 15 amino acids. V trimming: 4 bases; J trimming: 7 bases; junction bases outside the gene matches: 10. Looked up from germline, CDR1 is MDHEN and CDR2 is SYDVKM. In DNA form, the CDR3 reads TGTGCCAGCAGTTCCTACAGGGGTAGGAGGAATGAGCAGTTCTTC. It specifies CASSSYRGRRNEQFF.

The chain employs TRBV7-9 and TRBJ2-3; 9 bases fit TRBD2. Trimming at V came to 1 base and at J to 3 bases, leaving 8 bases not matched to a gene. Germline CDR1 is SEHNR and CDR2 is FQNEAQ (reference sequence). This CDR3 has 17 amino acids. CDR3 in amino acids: CASSLGPSGNPTDTQYF. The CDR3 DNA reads TGTGCCAGCAGCTTAGGGCCTAGCGGGAACCCGACAGATACGCAGTATTTT.

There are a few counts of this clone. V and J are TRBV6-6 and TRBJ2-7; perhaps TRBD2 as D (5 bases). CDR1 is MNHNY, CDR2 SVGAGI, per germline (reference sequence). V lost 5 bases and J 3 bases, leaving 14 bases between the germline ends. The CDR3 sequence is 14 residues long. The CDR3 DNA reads TGTGCCAGCAGTGAGAGGACTCCTAACTACGAGCAGTACTTC. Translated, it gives CASSERTPNYEQYF.

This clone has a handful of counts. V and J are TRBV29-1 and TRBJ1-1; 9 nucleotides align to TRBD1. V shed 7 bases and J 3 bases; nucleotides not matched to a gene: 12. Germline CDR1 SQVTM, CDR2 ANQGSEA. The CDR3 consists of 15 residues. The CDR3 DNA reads TGCAGCGCCTACGGGACAGGGACGGGGGACACTGAAGCTTTCTTT. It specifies CSAYGTGTGDTEAFF.

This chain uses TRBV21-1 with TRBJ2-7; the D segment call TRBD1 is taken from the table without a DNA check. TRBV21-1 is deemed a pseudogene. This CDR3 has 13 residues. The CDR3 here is CASSIRTGDEQYV. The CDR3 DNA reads TGTGCCAGCAGCATTAGGACAGGGGACGAGCAGTACGTC.

The CDR3 sequence is CASSPNRDTYGYTF. CDR3 nucleotides: TGTGCCAGCTCACCCAACCGGGACACATACGGCTACACCTTC. The rearrangement uses TRBV18 and TRBJ1-2; D possibly corresponds to TRBD1 (6 bases). Germline CDR1 KGHSH, CDR2 LQKENI. Trimming shortened V by 3 bases and J by 8 bases, and 16 bases separated the two germline ends. The CDR3 spans 14 residues.

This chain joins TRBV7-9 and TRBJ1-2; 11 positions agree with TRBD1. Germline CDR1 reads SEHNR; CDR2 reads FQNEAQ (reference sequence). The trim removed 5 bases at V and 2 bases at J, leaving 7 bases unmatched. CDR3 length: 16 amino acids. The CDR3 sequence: CASSLGTGGINYGYTF. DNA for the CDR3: TGTGCCAGCAGCCTAGGGACAGGGGGGATCAACTATGGCTACACCTTC.

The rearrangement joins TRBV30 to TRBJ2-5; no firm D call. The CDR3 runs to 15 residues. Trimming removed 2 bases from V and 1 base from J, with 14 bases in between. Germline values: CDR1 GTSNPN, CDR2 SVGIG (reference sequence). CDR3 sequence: CAWSLGLALQETQYF. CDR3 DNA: TGTGCCTGGAGTCTAGGCTTGGCGCTCCAAGAGACCCAGTACTTC.

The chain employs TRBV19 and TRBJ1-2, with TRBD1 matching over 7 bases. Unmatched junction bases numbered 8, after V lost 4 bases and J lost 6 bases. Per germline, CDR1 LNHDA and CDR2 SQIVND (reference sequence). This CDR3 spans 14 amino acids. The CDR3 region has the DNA TGTGCCAGTAGTAAACGAGACAGGGTGCATGGCTACACCTTC. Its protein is CASSKRDRVHGYTF.

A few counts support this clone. As DNA, the CDR3 is TGCGCCAGCAGCTTGGGGGGAGATTACAATGAGCAGTTCTTC. It codes for CASSLGGDYNEQFF. The chain employs TRBV5-1 and TRBJ2-1; the D gene is possibly TRBD2 (5 bases). The germline gives CDR1 SGHRS, CDR2 YFSETQ. V was trimmed by 0 bases and J by 4 bases, leaving 8 bases between them. This CDR3 region has 14 residues.

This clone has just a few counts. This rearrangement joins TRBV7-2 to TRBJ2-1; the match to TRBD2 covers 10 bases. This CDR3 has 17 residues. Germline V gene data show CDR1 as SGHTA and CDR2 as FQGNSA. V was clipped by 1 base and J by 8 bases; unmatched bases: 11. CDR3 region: CASSLVGAGGPGDEQFF. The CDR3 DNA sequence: TGTGCCAGCAGCTTAGTTGGAGCGGGAGGGCCGGGGGATGAGCAGTTCTTC.

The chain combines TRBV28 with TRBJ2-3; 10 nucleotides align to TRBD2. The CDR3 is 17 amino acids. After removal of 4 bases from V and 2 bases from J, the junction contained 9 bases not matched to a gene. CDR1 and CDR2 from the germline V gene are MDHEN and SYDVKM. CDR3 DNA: TGTGCCAGCAGTTCACCTGGACTAGCGGAGCTCACAGATACGCAGTATTTT. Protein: CASSSPGLAELTDTQYF.

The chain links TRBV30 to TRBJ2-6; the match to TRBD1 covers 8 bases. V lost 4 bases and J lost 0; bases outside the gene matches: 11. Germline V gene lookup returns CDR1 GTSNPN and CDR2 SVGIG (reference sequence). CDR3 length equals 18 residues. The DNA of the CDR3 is TGTGCCTGGACCAGACCGGGACAGGTTACCTCTGGGGCCAACGTCCTGACTTTC. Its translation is CAWTRPGQVTSGANVLTF.

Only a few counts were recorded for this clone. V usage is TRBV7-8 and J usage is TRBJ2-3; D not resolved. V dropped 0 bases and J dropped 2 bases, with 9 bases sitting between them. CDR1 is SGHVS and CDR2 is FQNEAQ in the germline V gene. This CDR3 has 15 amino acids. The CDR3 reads CASSLARGYTDTQYF. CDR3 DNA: TGTGCCAGCAGCTTAGCGCGCGGTTACACAGATACGCAGTATTTT. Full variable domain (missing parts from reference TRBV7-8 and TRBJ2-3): GAGVSQSPRYKVAKRGQDVALRCDPISGHVSLFWYQQALGQGPEFLTYFQNEAQLDKSGLPSDRFFAERPEGSVSTLKIQRTQQEDSAVYLCASSLARGYTDTQYFGPGTRLTVL.

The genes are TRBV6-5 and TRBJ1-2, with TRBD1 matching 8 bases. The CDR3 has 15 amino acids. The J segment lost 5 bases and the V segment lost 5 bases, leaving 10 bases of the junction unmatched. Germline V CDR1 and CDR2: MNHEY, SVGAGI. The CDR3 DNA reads TGTGCCAGCAGTACAGGGACAGGCAATGCTTATGGCTACACCTTC. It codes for CASSTGTGNAYGYTF.

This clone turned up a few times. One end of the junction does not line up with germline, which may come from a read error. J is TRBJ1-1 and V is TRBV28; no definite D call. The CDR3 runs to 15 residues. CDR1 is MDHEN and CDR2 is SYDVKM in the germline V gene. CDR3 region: CASSLSREGNTEAFF. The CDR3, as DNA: TGTGCCAGCAGCTTATCCCGGGAGGGGAACACTGAAGCTTTCTTT.

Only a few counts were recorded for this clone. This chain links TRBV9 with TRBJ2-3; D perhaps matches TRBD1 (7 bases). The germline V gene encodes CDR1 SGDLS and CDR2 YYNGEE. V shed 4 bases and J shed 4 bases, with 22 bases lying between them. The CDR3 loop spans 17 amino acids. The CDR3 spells CASSPRGEQGGADTQYF. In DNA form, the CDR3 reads TGTGCCAGCAGCCCCCGAGGGGAGCAGGGGGGCGCAGATACGCAGTATTTT.

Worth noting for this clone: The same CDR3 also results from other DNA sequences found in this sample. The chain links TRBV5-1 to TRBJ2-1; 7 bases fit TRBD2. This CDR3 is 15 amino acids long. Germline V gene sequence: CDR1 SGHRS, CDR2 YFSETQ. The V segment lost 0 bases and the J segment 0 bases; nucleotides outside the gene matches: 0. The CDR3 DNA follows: TGCGCCAGCAGCTTGGGCGGGAGCTCCTACAATGAGCAGTTCTTC. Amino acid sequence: CASSLGGSSYNEQFF.

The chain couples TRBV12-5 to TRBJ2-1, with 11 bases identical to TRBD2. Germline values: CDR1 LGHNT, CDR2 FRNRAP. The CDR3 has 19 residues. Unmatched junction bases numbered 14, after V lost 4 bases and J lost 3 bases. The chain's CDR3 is CASGSPGGIGTSGYNEQFF. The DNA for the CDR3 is TGTGCTAGTGGTTCCCCCGGCGGAATAGGGACTAGCGGCTACAATGAGCAGTTCTTC.

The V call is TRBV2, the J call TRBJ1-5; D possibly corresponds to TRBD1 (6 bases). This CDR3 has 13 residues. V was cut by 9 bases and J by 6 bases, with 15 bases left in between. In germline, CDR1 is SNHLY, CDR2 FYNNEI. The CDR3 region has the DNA TGTGCCAGGGGGGGGCAGGCTGGTCAGCCCCAGCATTTT. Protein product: CARGGQAGQPQHF.

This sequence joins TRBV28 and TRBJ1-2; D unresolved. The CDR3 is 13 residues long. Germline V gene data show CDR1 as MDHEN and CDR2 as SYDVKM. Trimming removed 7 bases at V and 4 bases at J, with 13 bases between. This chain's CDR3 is CASTLSLGYGYTF. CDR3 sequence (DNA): TGTGCCAGCACCTTGTCTCTAGGCTATGGCTACACCTTC.

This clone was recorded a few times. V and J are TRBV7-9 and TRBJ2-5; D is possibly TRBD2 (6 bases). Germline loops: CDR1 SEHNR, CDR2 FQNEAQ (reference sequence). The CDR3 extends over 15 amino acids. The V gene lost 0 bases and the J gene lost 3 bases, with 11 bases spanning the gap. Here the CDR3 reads CASSLARRAEETQYF. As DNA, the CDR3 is TGTGCCAGCAGCTTAGCCCGGAGGGCCGAAGAGACCCAGTACTTC.

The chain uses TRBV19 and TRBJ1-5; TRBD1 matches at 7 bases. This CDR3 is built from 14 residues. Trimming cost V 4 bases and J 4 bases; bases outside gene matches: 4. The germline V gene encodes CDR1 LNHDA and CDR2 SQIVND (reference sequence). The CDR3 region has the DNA TGTGCCAGTAGTAAGGGACAGTGGAATCAGCCCCAGCATTTT. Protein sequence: CASSKGQWNQPQHF.

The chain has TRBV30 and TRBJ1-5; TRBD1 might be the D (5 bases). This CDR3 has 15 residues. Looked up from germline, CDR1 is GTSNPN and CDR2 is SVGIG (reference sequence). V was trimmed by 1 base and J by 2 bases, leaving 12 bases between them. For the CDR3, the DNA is TGTGCCTGGAGTGAGGTAGGGGTAGGCAATCAGCCCCAGCATTTT. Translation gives CAWSEVGVGNQPQHF.

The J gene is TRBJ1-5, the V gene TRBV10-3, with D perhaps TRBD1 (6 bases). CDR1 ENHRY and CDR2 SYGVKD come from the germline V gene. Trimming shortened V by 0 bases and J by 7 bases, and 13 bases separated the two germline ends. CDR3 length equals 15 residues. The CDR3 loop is CAISESDRLGQPQHF. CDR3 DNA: TGTGCCATCAGTGAGTCCGACAGGTTGGGCCAGCCCCAGCATTTT.

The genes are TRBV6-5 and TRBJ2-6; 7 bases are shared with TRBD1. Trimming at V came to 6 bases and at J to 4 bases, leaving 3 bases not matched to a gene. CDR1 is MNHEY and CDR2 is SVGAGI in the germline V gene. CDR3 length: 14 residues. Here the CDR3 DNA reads TGTGCCAGCAGCACAGGGGTCGGGGCCAACGTCCTGACTTTC. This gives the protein CASSTGVGANVLTF.